The clone carrying this T cell receptor beta chain was observed a few times. The treatment here: 15 to 20 received Ad26.COV2.S at low or high dose, single or two shots; five or six received placebo; per-sample allocation not given. Collection of samples fell on day 63 after the first vaccine or placebo injection. This vaccine is an Ad26 vector that expresses the Wuhan-strain SARS-CoV-2 spike. The sample belongs to a study of Ad26.COV2.S vaccination and SARS-CoV-2 variants. The wider study: Recipients of Ad26.COV2.S got it intramuscularly, once or twice 56 days apart.

Method: immunoSEQ multiplex PCR; TCRdb's copy keeps in-frame clones and lacks some. The data show hundreds of thousands of clones, roughly 86% seen once. This TCR derives from a person aged 18-60 years who received the Ad26.COV2.S COVID-19 vaccine or a placebo. Sample: peripheral blood, taken in a trial of Ad26.COV2.S vaccine versus placebo.

The CDR3 DNA follows: TGCGCCAGCAGCAGTGGTGGTGGGGCCAACGTCCTGACTTTC. Residues: CASSSGGGANVLTF. This chain uses TRBV5-1 with TRBJ2-6; D not certain. The CDR3 sequence is 14 residues long. Trimming removed 4 bases at V and 3 bases at J, with 8 bases between. Germline values: CDR1 SGHRS, CDR2 YFSETQ. Combining the CDR3 with reference TRBV5-1 and TRBJ2-6 gives the whole variable domain KAGVTQTPRYLIKTRGQQVTLSCSPISGHRSVSWYQQTPGQGLQFLFEYFSETQRNKGNFPGRFSGRQFSNSRSEMNVSTLELGDSALYLCASSSGGGANVLTFGAGSRLTVL.